The clone carrying this TCR beta chain was counted a few times. The antigen is unknown. The data stem from a study of OX40 agonist ivuxolimab in advanced cancers. About the study: Recorded diagnoses for dose-escalation patients were hepatocellular carcinoma, melanoma, renal cell or head and neck cancer. Study-wide results and caveats: CD4+ and CD8+ blood T cells expanded clonally by week 6 at 0.1 to 3.0 mg/kg.

Repertoires were generated with immunoSEQ multiplex PCR, while TCRdb's copy carries only in-frame clones and drops some. The sample has roughly 82,000 clones, more than 80% seen once; the top ten hold 9% to 10%. Germline CDR1 reads MNHNY; CDR2 reads SVGAGI (reference sequence). The CDR3 runs to 14 residues. The V and J ends lost 10 bases and 1 base, in that order; junction bases with no gene match: 10. J is TRBJ2-7 and V is TRBV6-6; 7 bases are a match to TRBD1. The input for sequencing was CD4+ or CD8+ T cells sorted from blood, taken in a trial of the OX40 agonist ivuxolimab. The TCR was taken from an adult with an advanced solid tumor such as melanoma, head and neck, liver or kidney cancer. In nucleotides, the CDR3 is TGTGCCACCATGGTGTGGGACAGATCCTACGAGCAGTACTTC. This translates into CATMVWDRSYEQYF.